The source of this T cell receptor (beta chain) is a study of shared clonotypes between healthy human individuals. The study's findings and limits: Naive subsets typically showed greater estimated richness than memory subsets. The diversity represented, both genetic and in exposure history, was limited by few donors.

The naive CD8 subset, CD45RO-negative cells positively selected for CCR7, excluded terminally differentiated effector memory CD45RA+ cells. For this clone: What it binds is unknown.

The assay was immunoSEQ multiplex PCR, and TCRdb's table has in-frame clones only and misses some. The data hold over 2,000,000 clones, with around 95% observed a single time. The CDR3 has 17 residues. The V gene's germline CDR1 is SGDLS and CDR2 YYNGEE. V lost 0 bases, J lost 2 bases, and 8 bases stayed unmatched. The chain carries TRBV9 and TRBJ2-1, with 7 bases that match TRBD2. Sample: naive CD8+ T cells from PBMCs. The receptor was derived from a man in his late teens or twenties in good health. Some clones in this sample may be carry-over from other donors' samples. Here the CDR3 DNA reads TGTGCCAGCAGCGTAGTCCCCCTAGCGGTGGCCTACAATGAGCAGTTCTTC. Its translation is CASSVVPLAVAYNEQFF.